A selection of T cell receptor beta chains follows, all from one sample in a study of shared clonotypes between healthy human individuals. The method was immunoSEQ multiplex PCR; TCRdb's version includes in-frame clones alone and lacks a portion of them. The sample has hundreds of thousands of clones, about 80% seen once. The sample comprised memory CD4+ T cells sorted from blood. All receptors derive from a woman aged 30 to 39 in good health. CDR3s include the opening cysteine and the closing phenylalanine or tryptophan. A D gene is named only where the DNA matches it firmly. Clone sizes are given selectively: once, few, many, or a class where the clone is expanded.

j_gene	v_gene	abundance	d_gene	CDR3nt	CDR3aa
TRBJ2-6	TRBV21-1	NA	NA	TGTGCCAGCAGCAAAGCGTCCCCTAGTCTCGGGGCCAACGTCCTGACTTTC	CASSKASPSLGANVLTF
TRBJ1-5	TRBV28	few	NA	TGTGCCAGCAGTGCGCAGGGAAATCGCAATCAGCCCCAGCATTTT	CASSAQGNRNQPQHF
TRBJ2-7	TRBV2	NA	NA	TGTGCCAGCATCTGGCAGCCCAGTACCTACGAGCAGTACTTC	CASIWQPSTYEQYF
TRBJ1-4	TRBV7-2	NA	NA	TGTGCCAGCAGCTTACACCTTAGCGAACTGTTTTTT	CASSLHLSELFF
TRBJ2-1	TRBV29-1	NA	TRBD2	TGCAGCGTACGAGGTATCCTAGCGGGAGTCGGGAATGAGCAGTTCTTC	CSVRGILAGVGNEQFF
TRBJ2-3	TRBV25-1	NA	NA	TGTGCCAGCAGTGGAATGGACGGAACGAAAGATACGCAGTATTTT	CASSGMDGTKDTQYF
TRBJ2-3	TRBV7-9	NA	NA	TGTGCCAGCAGCACAACGTCTCATACGCAGTATTTT	CASSTTSHTQYF
TRBJ2-7	TRBV28	few	NA	TGTGCCAGCAGCTTCGGGACGGAAAACTACGAGCAGTACTTC	CASSFGTENYEQYF
TRBJ2-2	TRBV18	NA	TRBD2	TGTGCCAGCTCACCGGGGAATGCAGGACTAGCGCTTACTTACACCGGGGAGCTGTTTTTT	CASSPGNAGLALTYTGELFF
TRBJ1-5	TRBV2	NA	NA	TGTGCCAGCAGGACCTCGGGGGCAGGGGGCAATCAGCCCCAGCATTTT	CASRTSGAGGNQPQHF
TRBJ2-5	TRBV11-2	once	TRBD2	TGTGCCAGCAGACTAGCGGGAGGGCTCGGGACCCAGTACTTC	CASRLAGGLGTQYF
TRBJ1-2	TRBV4-1	NA	NA	TGCGCCAGCAGCCAGTTCGCGGCACATGGCTACACCTTC	CASSQFAAHGYTF
TRBJ2-7	TRBV25-1	few	NA	TGTGCCAGCAGTGAATTACACGAGCAGTACTTC	CASSELHEQYF
TRBJ2-1	TRBV18	many	NA	TGTGCCAGCTCACCAAGACAGAGCACCACCTACAATGAGCAGTTCTTC	CASSPRQSTTYNEQFF
TRBJ2-5	TRBV6-1	NA	TRBD2	TGTGCCAGCAGTGCCGCCCGAGCGGGAGGGAGGGAGACCCAGTACTTC	CASSAARAGGRETQYF
TRBJ2-3	TRBV28	NA	NA	TGTGCCACCGTAAACGGACCCCGTAGCACAGATACGCAGTATTTT	CATVNGPRSTDTQYF
TRBJ2-5	TRBV7-9	few	NA	TGTGCCAGCAGCTTCGGGGAGGTCGAGACCCAGTACTTC	CASSFGEVETQYF
TRBJ1-1	TRBV18	NA	NA	TGTGCCAGCTCACCGGCGGGGATGAACACTGAAGCTTTCTTT	CASSPAGMNTEAFF
TRBJ1-1	TRBV19	NA	NA	TGTGCCAGTAGCTCTCAGCGGGTCACTGAAGCTTTCTTT	CASSSQRVTEAFF
TRBJ1-5	TRBV28	NA	NA	TGTGCCAGCAGGATTTACGAACAGCCCCAGCATTTT	CASRIYEQPQHF
TRBJ1-2	TRBV6-5	NA	NA	TGTGCCAGCACGGGGGAGGGGGCTAACTATGGCTACACCTTC	CASTGEGANYGYTF
TRBJ2-3	TRBV5-4	NA	TRBD2	TGTGCTAGCAGCTTGGGAGCGGGAGTAGGCACAGATACGCAGTATTTT	CASSLGAGVGTDTQYF